This T cell receptor beta chain derives from a study of T cells in localized non-small cell lung cancer. The CDR3 has 14 amino acids. Per germline, CDR1 SGHNT and CDR2 YYREEE (reference sequence). The V gene end was trimmed by 2 bases and the J gene end by 2 bases; junction bases not matched to a gene: 3. Some clones are missing from TCRdb's copy, which holds only in-frame ones; the method was immunoSEQ multiplex PCR. The sample has under 50,000 clones, 80% to 90% seen once. This receptor was taken from a male donor older than 55 with stage II lung adenocarcinoma. This specimen was peripheral blood mononuclear cells, taken before any cancer treatment. This chain links TRBV5-4 with TRBJ2-5; 7 bases align to TRBD1. CDR3 sequence reads: CASSLVQGQETQYF. In DNA form, the CDR3 reads TGTGCCAGCAGCTTAGTACAGGGGCAAGAGACCCAGTACTTC.